The T cell receptor beta chain under discussion was sequenced for a study of blood T cell repertoires in COVID-19. Study in general: T cells, B-cell-depleted T cells, or PBMCs supplied cDNA or gDNA.

Germline lookup yields CDR1 LGHDT and CDR2 YNNKEL (reference sequence). The CDR3 consists of 19 residues. J gave up 1 base and V 0 bases, and 14 bases lay outside the gene matches. The assay was immunoSEQ multiplex PCR, and TCRdb's table has in-frame clones only and misses some. The sample yields about 260,000 clones, about 88% seen once. What was sequenced was peripheral blood. This clonotype was sampled from a man in his sixties who had recovered from COVID-19. The rearrangement joins TRBV3-1 (or the pseudogene TRBV3-2) to TRBJ1-1; 7 positions agree with TRBD1. CDR3 DNA sequence: TGTGCCAGCAGCCAAGAGTTGCTCCTGACAGGGTATGGGAACACTGAAGCTTTCTTT. It codes for CASSQELLLTGYGNTEAFF.